This TCR beta chain derives from a study of T cell repertoires in cytomegalovirus infection. Study details: Public TCR beta signatures were indicative of both CMV infection and a matching HLA type.

Overall study results and limits: Predominance within the ex vivo response was attributable to HLA-C-restricted CMV-specific TCR beta clonotypes. The study identified carriers of CMV plus the relevant HLA from cumulative public TCR beta family frequency.

This CDR3 is 14 amino acids long. Per germline, CDR1 SGHDN and CDR2 FVKESK. V trimming: 4 bases; J trimming: 6 bases; junction bases outside the gene matches: 9. In regard to this clonotype: The antigen remains unidentified.

MiXCR was run by TCRdb on the reads, yielding one entry per CDR3 protein. The sample includes about 110,000 distinct CDR3 sequences, around a tenth of them seen just once. This clonotype was sampled from a human donor in good health (CMV status not recorded). Some clones in this sample may be carry-over from other donors' samples. The sequenced sample was PBMCs, sequenced either directly or after in vitro stimulation (not recorded which). The V call is TRBV14, the J call TRBJ2-7; 7 bases are a match to TRBD1. The chain's CDR3 is CASSRVGTAFEQYF. CDR3 sequence (DNA): TGTGCCAGCAGCCGAGTCGGGACAGCCTTCGAGCAGTACTTC.